This T cell receptor beta chain comes out of a study of Ad26.COV2.S vaccination and SARS-CoV-2 variants. Germline V gene sequence: CDR1 SGHAT, CDR2 FQDESV (reference sequence). The V end was cut by 2 bases, the J end by 5 bases, with 15 bases between. This CDR3 contains 15 residues. Profiling relied on immunoSEQ multiplex PCR, and the TCRdb table lists in-frame clones only, not all of them. Of approximately 410,000 clones listed, around 89% are singletons. The treatment was: 19 received Ad26.COV2.S at low or high dose, single or two shots; about 5 received placebo; per-sample allocation not given. At day 63 after the first vaccine or placebo injection, samples were drawn.

This clonotype was sampled from a person between 18 and 65 years old who received the Ad26.COV2.S COVID-19 vaccine or a placebo. The sequences come from peripheral blood, collected in a trial of Ad26.COV2.S vaccine versus placebo. V gene TRBV11-1 combines with J gene TRBJ2-5; D possibly matches TRBD1 or TRBD2 (5 bases each). The CDR3 nucleotides read TGTGCCAGCAGCTTATGGGCAGGAGAGGGGGAGACCCAGTACTTC. This translates into CASSLWAGEGETQYF.